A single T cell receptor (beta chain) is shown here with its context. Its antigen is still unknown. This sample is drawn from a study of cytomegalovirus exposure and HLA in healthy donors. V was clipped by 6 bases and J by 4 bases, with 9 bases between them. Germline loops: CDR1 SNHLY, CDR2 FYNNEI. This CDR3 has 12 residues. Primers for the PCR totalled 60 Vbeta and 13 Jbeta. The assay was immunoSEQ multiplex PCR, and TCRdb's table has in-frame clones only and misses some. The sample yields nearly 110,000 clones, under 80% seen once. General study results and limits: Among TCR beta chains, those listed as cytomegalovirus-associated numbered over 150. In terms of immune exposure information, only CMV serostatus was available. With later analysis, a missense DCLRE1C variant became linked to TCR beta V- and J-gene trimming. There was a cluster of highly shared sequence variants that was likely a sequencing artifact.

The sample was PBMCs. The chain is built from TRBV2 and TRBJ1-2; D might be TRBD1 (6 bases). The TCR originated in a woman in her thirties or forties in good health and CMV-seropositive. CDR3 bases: TGTGCCAGCAGGGACAGTATCTATGGCTACACCTTC. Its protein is CASRDSIYGYTF.